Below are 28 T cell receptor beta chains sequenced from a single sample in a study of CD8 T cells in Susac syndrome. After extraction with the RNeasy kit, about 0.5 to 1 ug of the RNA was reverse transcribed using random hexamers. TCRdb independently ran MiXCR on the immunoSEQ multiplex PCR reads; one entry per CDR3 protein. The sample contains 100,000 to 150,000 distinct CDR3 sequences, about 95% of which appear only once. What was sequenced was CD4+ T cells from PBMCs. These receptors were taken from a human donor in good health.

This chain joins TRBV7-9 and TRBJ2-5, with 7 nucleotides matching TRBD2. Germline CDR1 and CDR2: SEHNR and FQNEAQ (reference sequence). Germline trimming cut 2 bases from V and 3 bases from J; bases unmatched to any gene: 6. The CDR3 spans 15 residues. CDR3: CASSLPGLPEETQYF. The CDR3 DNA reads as TGTGCCAGCAGCTTACCGGGACTACCCGAAGAGACCCAGTACTTC. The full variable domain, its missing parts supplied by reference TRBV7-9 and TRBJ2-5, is DTGVSQNPRHKITKRGQNVTFRCDPISEHNRLYWYRQTLGQGPEFLTYFQNEAQLEKSRLLSDRFSAERPKGSFSTLEIQRTEQGDSAMYLCASSLPGLPEETQYFGPGTRLLVL.

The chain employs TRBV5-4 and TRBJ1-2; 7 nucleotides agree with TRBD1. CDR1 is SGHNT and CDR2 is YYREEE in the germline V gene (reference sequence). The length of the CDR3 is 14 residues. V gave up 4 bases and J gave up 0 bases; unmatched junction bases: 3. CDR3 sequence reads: CASSGGTANYGYTF. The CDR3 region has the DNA TGTGCCAGCAGCGGAGGGACAGCTAACTATGGCTACACCTTC.

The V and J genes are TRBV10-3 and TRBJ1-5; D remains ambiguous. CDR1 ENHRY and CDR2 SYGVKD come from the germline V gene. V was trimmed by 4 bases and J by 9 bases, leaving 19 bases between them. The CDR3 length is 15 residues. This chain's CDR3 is CAISVDGPAGGPQHF. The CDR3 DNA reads TGTGCCATCAGTGTCGACGGCCCGGCGGGCGGGCCCCAGCATTTT.

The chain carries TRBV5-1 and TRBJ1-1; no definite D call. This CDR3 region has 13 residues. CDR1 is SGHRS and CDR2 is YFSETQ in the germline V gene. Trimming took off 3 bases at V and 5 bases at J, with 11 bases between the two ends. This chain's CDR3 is CASSSPAGTEAFF. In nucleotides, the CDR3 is TGCGCCAGCAGCTCCCCGGCGGGTACTGAAGCTTTCTTT.

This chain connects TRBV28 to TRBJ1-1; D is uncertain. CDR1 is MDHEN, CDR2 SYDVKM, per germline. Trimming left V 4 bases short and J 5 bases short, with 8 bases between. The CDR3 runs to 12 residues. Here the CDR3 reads CASSSGGTEAFF. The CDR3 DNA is TGTGCCAGCAGTTCCGGAGGGACTGAAGCTTTCTTT.

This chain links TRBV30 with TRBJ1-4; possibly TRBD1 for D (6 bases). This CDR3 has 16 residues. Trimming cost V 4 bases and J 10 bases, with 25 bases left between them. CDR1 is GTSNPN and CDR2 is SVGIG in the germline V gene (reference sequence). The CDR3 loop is CAWTNPRGGTRGKLFF. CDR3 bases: TGTGCCTGGACTAATCCAAGGGGGGGGACTCGGGGAAAACTGTTTTTT.

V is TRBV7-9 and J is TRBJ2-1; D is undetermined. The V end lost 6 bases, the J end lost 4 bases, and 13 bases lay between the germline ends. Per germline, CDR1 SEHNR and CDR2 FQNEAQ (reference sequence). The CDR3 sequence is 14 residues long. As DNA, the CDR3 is TGTGCCAGCAGATGGGTACCGTTTTACAATGAGCAGTTCTTC. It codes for CASRWVPFYNEQFF.

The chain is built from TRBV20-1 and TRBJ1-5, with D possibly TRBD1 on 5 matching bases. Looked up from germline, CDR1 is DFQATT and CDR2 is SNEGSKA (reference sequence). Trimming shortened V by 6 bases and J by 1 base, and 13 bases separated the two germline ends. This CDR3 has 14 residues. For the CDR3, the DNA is TGCAGTGCGAAGCAGGGTACAAGCAATCAGCCCCAGCATTTT. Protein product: CSAKQGTSNQPQHF.

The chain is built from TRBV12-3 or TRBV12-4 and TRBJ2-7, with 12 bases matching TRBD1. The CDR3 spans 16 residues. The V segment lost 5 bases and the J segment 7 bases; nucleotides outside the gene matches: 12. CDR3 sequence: CASSLSGGTGGEEQYF. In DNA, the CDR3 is TGTGCCAGCAGTCTATCTGGGGGGACAGGGGGCGAGGAGCAGTACTTC.

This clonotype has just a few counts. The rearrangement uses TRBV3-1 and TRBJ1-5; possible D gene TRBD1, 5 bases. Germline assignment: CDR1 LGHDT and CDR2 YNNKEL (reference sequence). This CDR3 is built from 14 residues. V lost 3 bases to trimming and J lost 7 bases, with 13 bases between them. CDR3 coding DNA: TGTGCCAGCAGCCAGCAGGGCGACTACCAGCCCCAGCATTTT. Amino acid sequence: CASSQQGDYQPQHF.

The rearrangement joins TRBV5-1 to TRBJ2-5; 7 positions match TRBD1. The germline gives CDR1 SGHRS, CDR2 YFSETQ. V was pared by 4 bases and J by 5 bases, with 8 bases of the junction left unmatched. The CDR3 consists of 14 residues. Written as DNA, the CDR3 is TGCGCCAGCAGCCGAGACAGGGCTTTGGAGACCCAGTACTTC. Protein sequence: CASSRDRALETQYF. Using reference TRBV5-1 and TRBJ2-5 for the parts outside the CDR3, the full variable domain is KAGVTQTPRYLIKTRGQQVTLSCSPISGHRSVSWYQQTPGQGLQFLFEYFSETQRNKGNFPGRFSGRQFSNSRSEMNVSTLELGDSALYLCASSRDRALETQYFGPGTRLLVL.

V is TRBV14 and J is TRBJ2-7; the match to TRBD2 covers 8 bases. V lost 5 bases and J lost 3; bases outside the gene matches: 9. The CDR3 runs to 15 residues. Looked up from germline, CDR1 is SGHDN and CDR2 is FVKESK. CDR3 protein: CASSFGLAKGYEQYF. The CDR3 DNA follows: TGTGCCAGCAGCTTCGGACTAGCAAAGGGCTACGAGCAGTACTTC.

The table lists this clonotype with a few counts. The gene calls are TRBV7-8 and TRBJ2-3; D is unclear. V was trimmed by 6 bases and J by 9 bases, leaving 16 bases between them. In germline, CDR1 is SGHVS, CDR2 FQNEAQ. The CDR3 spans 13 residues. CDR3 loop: CASSHFGEETQYF. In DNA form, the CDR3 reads TGTGCCAGCAGTCACTTCGGAGAGGAAACGCAGTATTTT.

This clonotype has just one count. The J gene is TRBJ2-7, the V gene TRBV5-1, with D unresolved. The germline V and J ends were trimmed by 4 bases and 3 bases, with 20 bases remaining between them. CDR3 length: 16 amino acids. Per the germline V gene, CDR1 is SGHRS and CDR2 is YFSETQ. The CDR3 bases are TGCGCCAGCAGCCCCTCACGCGGACCTCTTTTCTACGAGCAGTACTTC. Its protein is CASSPSRGPLFYEQYF.

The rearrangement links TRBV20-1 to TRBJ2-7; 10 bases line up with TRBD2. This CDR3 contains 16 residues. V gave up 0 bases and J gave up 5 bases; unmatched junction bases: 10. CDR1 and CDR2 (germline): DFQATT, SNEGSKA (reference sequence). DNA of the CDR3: TGCAGTGCTAGAGATTTAGGGCTAGCGGGAGCAGACGAGCAGTACTTC. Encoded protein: CSARDLGLAGADEQYF.

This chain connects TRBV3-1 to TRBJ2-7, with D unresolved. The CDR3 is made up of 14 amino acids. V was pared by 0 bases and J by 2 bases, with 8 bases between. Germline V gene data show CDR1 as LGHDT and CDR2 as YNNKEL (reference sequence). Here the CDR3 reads CASSQEIMAYEQYF. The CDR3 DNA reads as TGTGCCAGCAGCCAAGAGATAATGGCCTACGAGCAGTACTTC.

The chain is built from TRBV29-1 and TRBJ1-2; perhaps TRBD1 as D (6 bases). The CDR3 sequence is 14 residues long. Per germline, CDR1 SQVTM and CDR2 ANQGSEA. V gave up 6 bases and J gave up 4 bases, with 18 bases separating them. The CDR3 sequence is CSVRGRQGPYGYTF. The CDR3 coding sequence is TGCAGCGTGCGAGGGCGGCAGGGGCCCTATGGCTACACCTTC.

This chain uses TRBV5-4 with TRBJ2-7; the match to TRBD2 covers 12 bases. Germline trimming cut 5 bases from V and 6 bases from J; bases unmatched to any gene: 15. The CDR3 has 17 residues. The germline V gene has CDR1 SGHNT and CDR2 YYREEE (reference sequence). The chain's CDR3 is CASRAGGGTGLAGEQYF. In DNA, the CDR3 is TGTGCCAGCAGGGCCGGAGGGGGGACGGGACTAGCGGGCGAGCAGTACTTC.

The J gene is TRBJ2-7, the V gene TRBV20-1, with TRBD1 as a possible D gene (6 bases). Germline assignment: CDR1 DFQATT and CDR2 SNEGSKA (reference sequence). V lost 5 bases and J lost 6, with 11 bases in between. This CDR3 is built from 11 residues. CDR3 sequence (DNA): TGCAGTGCTTATAGACAGGTCGAGCAGTACTTC. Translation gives CSAYRQVEQYF.

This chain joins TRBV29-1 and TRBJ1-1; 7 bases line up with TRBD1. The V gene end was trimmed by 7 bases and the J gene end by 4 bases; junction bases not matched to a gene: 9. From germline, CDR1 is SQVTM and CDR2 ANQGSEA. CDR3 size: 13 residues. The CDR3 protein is CSAQGVQGTEAFF. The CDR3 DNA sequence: TGCAGCGCCCAGGGGGTTCAGGGCACTGAAGCTTTCTTT.

The CDR3, as DNA: TGCGCCAGCAGCCGCCGGGTTGACAGGGTGGGTTACAATGAGCAGTTCTTC. Translated, it gives CASSRRVDRVGYNEQFF. J is TRBJ2-1 and V is TRBV5-1; 7 bases match TRBD1. This CDR3 spans 17 amino acids. V lost 4 bases, J lost 4 bases, and 14 bases stayed unmatched. Per germline, CDR1 SGHRS and CDR2 YFSETQ.

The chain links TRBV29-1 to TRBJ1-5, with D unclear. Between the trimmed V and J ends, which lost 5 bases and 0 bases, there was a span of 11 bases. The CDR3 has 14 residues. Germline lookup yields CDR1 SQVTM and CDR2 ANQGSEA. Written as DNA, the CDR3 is TGCAGCGTTTCGCTGGGCGGTAGCAATCAGCCCCAGCATTTT. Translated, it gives CSVSLGGSNQPQHF.

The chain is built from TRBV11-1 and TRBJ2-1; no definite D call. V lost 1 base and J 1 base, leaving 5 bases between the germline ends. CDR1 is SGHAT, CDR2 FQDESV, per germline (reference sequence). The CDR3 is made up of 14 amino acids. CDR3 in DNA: TGTGCCAGCAGCTTAGGGCGTTCCTACAATGAGCAGTTCTTC. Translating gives CASSLGRSYNEQFF. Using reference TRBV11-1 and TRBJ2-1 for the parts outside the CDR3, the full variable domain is EAEVAQSPRYKITEKSQAVAFWCDPISGHATLYWYRQILGQGPELLVQFQDESVVDDSQLPKDRFSAERLKGVDSTLKIQPAELGDSAMYLCASSLGRSYNEQFFGPGTRLTVL.

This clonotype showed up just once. CDR3 bases: TGCAGCGTTGACAGATACACTGAAGCTTTCTTT. It encodes CSVDRYTEAFF. The chain links TRBV29-1 to TRBJ1-1; D not certain. The CDR3 has 11 residues. Germline loops: CDR1 SQVTM, CDR2 ANQGSEA. The germline V and J ends were trimmed by 3 bases and 3 bases, with 5 bases remaining between them. The whole variable domain, remainder taken from reference TRBV29-1 and TRBJ1-1, is SAVISQKPSRDICQRGTSLTIQCQVDSQVTMMFWYRQQPGQSLTLIATANQGSEATYESGFVIDKFPISRPNLTFSTLTVSNMSPEDSSIYLCSVDRYTEAFFGQGTRLTVV.

The CDR3 protein is CATSDRTGHQETQYF. CDR3 sequence (DNA): TGTGCCACCAGTGATAGGACGGGACACCAAGAGACCCAGTACTTC. The chain joins TRBV24-1 to TRBJ2-5; D may be TRBD1 or TRBD2 (5 bases each). Germline CDR1 is KGHDR and CDR2 is SFDVKD. The CDR3 has 15 residues. The germline V and J ends were trimmed by 3 bases and 0 bases, with 10 bases remaining between them.

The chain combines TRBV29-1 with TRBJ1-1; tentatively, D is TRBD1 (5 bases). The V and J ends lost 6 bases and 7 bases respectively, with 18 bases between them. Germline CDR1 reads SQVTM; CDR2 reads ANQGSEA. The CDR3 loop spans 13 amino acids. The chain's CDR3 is CSVRQSPGVEAFF. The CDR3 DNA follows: TGCAGCGTCCGACAGTCGCCGGGGGTTGAAGCTTTCTTT. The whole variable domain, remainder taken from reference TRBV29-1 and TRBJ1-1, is SAVISQKPSRDICQRGTSLTIQCQVDSQVTMMFWYRQQPGQSLTLIATANQGSEATYESGFVIDKFPISRPNLTFSTLTVSNMSPEDSSIYLCSVRQSPGVEAFFGQGTRLTVV.

The CDR3 nucleotides read TGTGCCAGCAGGAGGGGATGGGAGCAGTTCTTC. Residues: CASRRGWEQFF. This chain uses TRBV27 with TRBJ2-1; D may match TRBD1 or TRBD2 (5 bases each). From germline, CDR1 is MNHEY and CDR2 SMNVEV (reference sequence). There are 11 residues in the CDR3. Trimming removed 6 bases at V and 10 bases at J, with 10 bases between.

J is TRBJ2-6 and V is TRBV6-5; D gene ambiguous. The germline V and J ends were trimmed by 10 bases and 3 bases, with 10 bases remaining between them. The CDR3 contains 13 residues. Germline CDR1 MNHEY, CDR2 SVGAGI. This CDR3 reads CATRSGGANVLTF. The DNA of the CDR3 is TGTGCCACCCGGTCGGGTGGGGCCAACGTCCTGACTTTC.